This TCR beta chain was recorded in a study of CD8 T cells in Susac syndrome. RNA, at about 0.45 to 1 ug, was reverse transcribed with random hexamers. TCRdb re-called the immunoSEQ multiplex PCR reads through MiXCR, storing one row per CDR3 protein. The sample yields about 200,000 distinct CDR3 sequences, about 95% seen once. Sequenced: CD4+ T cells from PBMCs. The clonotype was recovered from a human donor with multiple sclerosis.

As DNA, the CDR3 is TGTGCCTGGAGTGTACAGAAATCCTACGAGCAGTACTTC. Translated: CAWSVQKSYEQYF. The chain combines TRBV30 with TRBJ2-7; no clear D gene. This CDR3 is built from 13 residues. Deletions cut 0 bases from V and 1 base from J, with 7 bases between. Germline V gene data show CDR1 as GTSNPN and CDR2 as SVGIG (reference sequence). Using reference TRBV30 and TRBJ2-7 for the parts outside the CDR3, the full variable domain is SQTIHQWPATLVQPVGSPLSLECTVEGTSNPNLYWYRQAAGRGLQLLFYSVGIGQISSEVPQNLSASRPQDRQFILSSKKLLLSDSGFYLCAWSVQKSYEQYFGPGTRLTVT.